The 2 T cell receptor beta chains below come from one sample, sequenced in a study of shared clonotypes between healthy human individuals. The naive CD8 population came from CD45RO-negative cells selected for CCR7, without terminally differentiated effector memory CD45RA+ cells. The method was immunoSEQ multiplex PCR; TCRdb's version includes in-frame clones alone and lacks a portion of them. The sample has 550,000 to 750,000 clones, 90% to 95% seen once. The sample consisted of naive CD8+ T cells sorted from blood. These receptors were obtained from a man aged 25 to 40 in good health.

The genes are TRBV29-1 and TRBJ1-1; D unresolved. The germline V and J ends were trimmed by 1 base and 0 bases, with 9 bases remaining between them. CDR3 length equals 14 residues. CDR1 is SQVTM and CDR2 is ANQGSEA in the germline V gene. CDR3 amino acids: CSVEGQYVNTEAFF. The CDR3 DNA is TGCAGCGTTGAAGGCCAGTACGTGAACACTGAAGCTTTCTTT.

The chain is built from TRBV11-2 and TRBJ1-3, with a tentative D call TRBD1 (5 bases). CDR1 SGHAT and CDR2 FQNNGV come from the germline V gene. The CDR3 extends over 13 amino acids. Trimming pared 6 bases from V and 6 bases from J, leaving 12 bases between. The CDR3 loop is CASSPGPVNTIYF. Written as DNA, the CDR3 is TGTGCCAGCAGTCCGGGGCCTGTAAACACCATATATTTT.